This T cell receptor (beta chain) was sequenced for a study of CXCR3-negative and CXCR3-positive naive CD8 T cells. Germline CDR1 is SEHNR and CDR2 is FQNEAQ (reference sequence). CDR3 length: 14 residues. The authors prepared UMI-labeled TRB cDNA libraries by 5' RACE. TCRdb re-called the 5' RACE reads; one entry per CDR3 protein, DNA not given. The sample has over 50,000 distinct CDR3 sequences. General observations from the study: CXCR3-positive naive cells carried more hydrophobic TRB CDR3s than CXCR3-negative ones.

Of note for this clonotype: The antigen is unknown.

Sorts that each held 300,000 cells were run in triplicate for every CD8+ T cell subset. The specimen sequenced was naive CXCR3+ CD8+ T cells from blood. As for subset: CD45RO-CCR7+CD27+CD95- naive CD8+ T cells expressing CXCR3 (TNR3+). The chain employs TRBV7-9 and TRBJ2-5; TCRdb lists TRBD1, though no DNA is available to test this call. This clonotype originated in a human donor in good health. Some clones in this sample may be carry-over from other donors' samples. This chain's CDR3 is CASTSPGGQETQYF.